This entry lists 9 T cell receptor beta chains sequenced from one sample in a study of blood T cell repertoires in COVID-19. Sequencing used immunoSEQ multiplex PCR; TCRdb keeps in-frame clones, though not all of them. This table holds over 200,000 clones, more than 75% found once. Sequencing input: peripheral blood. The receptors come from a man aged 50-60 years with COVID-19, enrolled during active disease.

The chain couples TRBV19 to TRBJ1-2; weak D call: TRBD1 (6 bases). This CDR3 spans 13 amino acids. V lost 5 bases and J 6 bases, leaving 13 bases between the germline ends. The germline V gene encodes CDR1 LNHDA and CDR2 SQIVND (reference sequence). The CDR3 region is CASSFYEGDGYTF. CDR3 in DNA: TGTGCCAGTAGTTTTTATGAGGGGGATGGCTACACCTTC. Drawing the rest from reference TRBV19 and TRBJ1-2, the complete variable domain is DGGITQSPKYLFRKEGQNVTLSCEQNLNHDAMYWYRQDPGQGLRLIYYSQIVNDFQKGDIAEGYSVSREKKESFPLTVTSAQKNPTAFYLCASSFYEGDGYTFGSGTRLTVV.

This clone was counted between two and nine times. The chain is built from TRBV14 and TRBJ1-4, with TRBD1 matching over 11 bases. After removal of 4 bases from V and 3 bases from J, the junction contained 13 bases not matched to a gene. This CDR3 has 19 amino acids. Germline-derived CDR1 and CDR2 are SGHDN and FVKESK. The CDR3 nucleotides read TGTGCCAGCAGCCTTCGGACAGGGGGCACGTTTTCAGCTAATGAAAAACTGTTTTTT. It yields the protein CASSLRTGGTFSANEKLFF.

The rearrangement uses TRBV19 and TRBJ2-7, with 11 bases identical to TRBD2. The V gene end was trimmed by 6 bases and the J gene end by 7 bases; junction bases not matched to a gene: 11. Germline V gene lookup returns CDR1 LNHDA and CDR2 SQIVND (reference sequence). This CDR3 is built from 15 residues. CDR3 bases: TGTGCCAGTAGAATCCGCCTAGCGGGAGGCGGTGAGCAGTACTTC. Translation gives CASRIRLAGGGEQYF.

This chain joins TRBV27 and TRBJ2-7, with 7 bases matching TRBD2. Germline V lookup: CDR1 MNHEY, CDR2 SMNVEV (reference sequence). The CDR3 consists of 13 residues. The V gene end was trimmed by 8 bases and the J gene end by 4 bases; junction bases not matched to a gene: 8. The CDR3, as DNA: TGTGCCAGCCGGCCGACTAGCCGTTACGAGCAGTACTTC. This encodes CASRPTSRYEQYF.

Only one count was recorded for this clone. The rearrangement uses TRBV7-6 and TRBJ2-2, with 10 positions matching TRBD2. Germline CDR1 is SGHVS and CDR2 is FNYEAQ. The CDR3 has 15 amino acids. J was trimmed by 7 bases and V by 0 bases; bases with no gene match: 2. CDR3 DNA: TGTGCCAGCAGCTTAGCGGCTAGCGGGGGCGGGGAGCTGTTTTTT. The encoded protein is CASSLAASGGGELFF.

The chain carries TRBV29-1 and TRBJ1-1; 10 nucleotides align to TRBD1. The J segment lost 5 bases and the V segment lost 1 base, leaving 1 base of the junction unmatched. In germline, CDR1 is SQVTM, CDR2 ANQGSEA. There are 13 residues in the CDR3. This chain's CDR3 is CSVEGQGATEAFF. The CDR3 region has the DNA TGCAGCGTTGAAGGACAGGGGGCAACTGAAGCTTTCTTT. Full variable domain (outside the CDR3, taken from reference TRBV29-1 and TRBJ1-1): SAVISQKPSRDICQRGTSLTIQCQVDSQVTMMFWYRQQPGQSLTLIATANQGSEATYESGFVIDKFPISRPNLTFSTLTVSNMSPEDSSIYLCSVEGQGATEAFFGQGTRLTVV.

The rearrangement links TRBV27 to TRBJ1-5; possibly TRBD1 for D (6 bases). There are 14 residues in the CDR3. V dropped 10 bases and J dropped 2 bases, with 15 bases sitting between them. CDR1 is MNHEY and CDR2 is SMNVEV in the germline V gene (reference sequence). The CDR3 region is CATKGGAGNQPQHF. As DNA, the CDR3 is TGTGCCACAAAGGGGGGGGCTGGCAATCAGCCCCAGCATTTT.

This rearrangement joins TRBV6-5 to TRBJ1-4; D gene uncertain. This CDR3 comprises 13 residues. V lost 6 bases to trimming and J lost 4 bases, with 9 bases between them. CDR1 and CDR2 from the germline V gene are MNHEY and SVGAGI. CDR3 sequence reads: CASSPQVNEKLFF. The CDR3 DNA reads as TGTGCCAGCAGCCCCCAGGTTAATGAAAAACTGTTTTTT.

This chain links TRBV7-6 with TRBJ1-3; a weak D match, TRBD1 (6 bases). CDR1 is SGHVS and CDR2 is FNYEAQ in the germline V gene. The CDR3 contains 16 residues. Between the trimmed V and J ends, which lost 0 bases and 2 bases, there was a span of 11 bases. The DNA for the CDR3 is TGTGCCAGCAGCTTAGCCGAGGGGGTGGCTGGAAACACCATATATTTT. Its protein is CASSLAEGVAGNTIYF. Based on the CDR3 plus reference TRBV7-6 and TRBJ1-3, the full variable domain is GAGVSQSPRYKVTKRGQDVALRCDPISGHVSLYWYRQALGQGPEFLTYFNYEAQQDKSGLPNDRFSAERPEGSISTLTIQRTEQRDSAMYRCASSLAEGVAGNTIYFGEGSWLTVV.